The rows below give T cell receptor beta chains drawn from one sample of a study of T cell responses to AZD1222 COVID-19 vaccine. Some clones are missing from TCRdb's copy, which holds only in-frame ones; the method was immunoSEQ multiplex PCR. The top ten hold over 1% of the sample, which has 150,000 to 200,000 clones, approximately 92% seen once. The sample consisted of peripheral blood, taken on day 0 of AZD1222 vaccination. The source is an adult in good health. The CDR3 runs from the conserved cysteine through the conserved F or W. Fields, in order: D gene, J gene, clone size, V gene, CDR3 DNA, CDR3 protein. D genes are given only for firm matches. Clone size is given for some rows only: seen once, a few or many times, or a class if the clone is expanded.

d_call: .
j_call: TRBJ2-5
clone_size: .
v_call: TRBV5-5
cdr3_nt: TGTGCCAGCAGCTTGGATGGGACCCAGTACTTC
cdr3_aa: CASSLDGTQYF

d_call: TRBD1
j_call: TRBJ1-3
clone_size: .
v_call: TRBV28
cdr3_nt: TGTGCCAGCACCGTTACGGGGGAAGGGGGCGGAAACACCATATATTTT
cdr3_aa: CASTVTGEGGGNTIYF

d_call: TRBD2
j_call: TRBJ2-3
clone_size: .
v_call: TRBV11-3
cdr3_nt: TGTGCCAGCAGCTTAGGGGGACTAAACACAGATACGCAGTATTTT
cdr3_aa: CASSLGGLNTDTQYF

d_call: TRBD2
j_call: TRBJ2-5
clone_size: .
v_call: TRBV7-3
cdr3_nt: TGTGCCAGCAGCTTAGGGTCTAGCGGGGGGCAAGAGACCCAGTACTTC
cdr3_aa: CASSLGSSGGQETQYF

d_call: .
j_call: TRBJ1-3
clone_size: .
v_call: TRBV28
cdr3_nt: TGTGCCAGCAGCGCCTCGTGGTCTGGAAACACCATATATTTT
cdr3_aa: CASSASWSGNTIYF

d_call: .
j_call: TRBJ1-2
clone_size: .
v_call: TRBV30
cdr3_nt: TGTGCCTCCCCCCGCGGGGGGAACTATGGCTACACCTTC
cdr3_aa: CASPRGGNYGYTF

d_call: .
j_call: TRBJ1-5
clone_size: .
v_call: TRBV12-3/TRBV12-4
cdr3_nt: TGTGCCAGCAGTTCCAACATCTATCAGCCCCAGCATTTT
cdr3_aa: CASSSNIYQPQHF

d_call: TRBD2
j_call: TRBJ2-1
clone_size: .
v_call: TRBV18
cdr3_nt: TGTGCCAGCTCACCATCAGCGGGGGATTATGAGCAGTTCTTC
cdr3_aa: CASSPSAGDYEQFF

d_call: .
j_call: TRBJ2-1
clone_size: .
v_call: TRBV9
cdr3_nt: TGTGCCAGCAGCGTAGCTGCGGGGAGGTATGAGCAGTTCTTC
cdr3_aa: CASSVAAGRYEQFF

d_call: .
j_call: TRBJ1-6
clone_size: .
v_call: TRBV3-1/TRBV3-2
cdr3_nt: TGTGCCAGCAGCCAAGGAGTAGCCTATAATTCACCCCTCCACTTT
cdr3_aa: CASSQGVAYNSPLHF

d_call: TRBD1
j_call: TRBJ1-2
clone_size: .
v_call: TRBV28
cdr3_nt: TGTGCCAGCAGTTCAGGGACAGGGGGTCGGTATGGCTACACCTTC
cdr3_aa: CASSSGTGGRYGYTF

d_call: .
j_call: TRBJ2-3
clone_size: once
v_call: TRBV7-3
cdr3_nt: TGTGCCAGCAGCTTCGGAGGGAGGAGGGATACGCAGTATTTT
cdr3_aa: CASSFGGRRDTQYF

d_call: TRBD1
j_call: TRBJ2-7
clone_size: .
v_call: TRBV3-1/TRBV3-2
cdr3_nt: TGTGCCAGCAGCCAAGCCGGGACAGGGCCCTACGAGCAGTACTTC
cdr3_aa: CASSQAGTGPYEQYF

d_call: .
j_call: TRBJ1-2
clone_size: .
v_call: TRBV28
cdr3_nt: TGTGCCAGCAGTTTTACGGCCTACAGGGTCTATGGCTACACCTTC
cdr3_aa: CASSFTAYRVYGYTF

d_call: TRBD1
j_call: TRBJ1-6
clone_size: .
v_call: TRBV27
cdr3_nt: TGTGCCAGCAGTTCCCCGGGACAGGCCTATAATTCACCCCTCCACTTT
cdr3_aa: CASSSPGQAYNSPLHF

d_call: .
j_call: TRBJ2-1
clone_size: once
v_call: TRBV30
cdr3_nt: TGTGCCTGGAGTGTAGGGTTGACAGTACAATCTGATGAGCAGTTCTTC
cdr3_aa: CAWSVGLTVQSDEQFF

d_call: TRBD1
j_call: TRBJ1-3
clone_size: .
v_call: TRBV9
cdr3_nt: TGTGCCAGCAGCACCACAGGGGGAGGAAACACCATATATTTT
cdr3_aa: CASSTTGGGNTIYF

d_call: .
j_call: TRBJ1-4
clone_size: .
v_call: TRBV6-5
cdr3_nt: TGTGCCAGCAGCCGGGATTTGGATGAAAAACTGTTTTTT
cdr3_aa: CASSRDLDEKLFF

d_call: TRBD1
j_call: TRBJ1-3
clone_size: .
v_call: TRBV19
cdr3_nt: TGTGCCAGTAGTTTTCGATCTACTTGGGACAGCTCTGGAAACACCATATATTTT
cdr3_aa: CASSFRSTWDSSGNTIYF

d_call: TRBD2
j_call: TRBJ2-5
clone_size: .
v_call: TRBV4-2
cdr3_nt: TGTGCCAGCAGCCATGGGGCTAGCGGGGAAGAGACCCAGTACTTC
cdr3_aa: CASSHGASGEETQYF

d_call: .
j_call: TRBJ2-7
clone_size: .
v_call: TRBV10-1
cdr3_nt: TGCGCCAGCAGTGAGTCGCGGGGGCGGAGCTCCTACGAGCAGTACTTC
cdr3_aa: CASSESRGRSSYEQYF

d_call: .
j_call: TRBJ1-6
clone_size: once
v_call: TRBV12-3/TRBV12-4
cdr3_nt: TGTGCCAGCAGTCTAGGTTGGGATTCACCCCTCCACTTT
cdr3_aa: CASSLGWDSPLHF

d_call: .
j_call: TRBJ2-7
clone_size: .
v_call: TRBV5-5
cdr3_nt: TGTGCCAGCAGCACAGGGCCCCTCGAGATATCCCTCGAGCAGTACTTC
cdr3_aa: CASSTGPLEISLEQYF

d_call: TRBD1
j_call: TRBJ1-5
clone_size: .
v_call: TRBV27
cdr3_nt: TGTGCCACCCAGAGGAGGGGACAGGTGAATCAGCCCCAGCATTTT
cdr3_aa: CATQRRGQVNQPQHF

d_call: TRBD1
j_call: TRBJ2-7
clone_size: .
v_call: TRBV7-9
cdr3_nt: TGTGCCAGCAGCTTAGGAGGGGGCCCAAGCTCCTACGAGCAGTACTTC
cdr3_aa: CASSLGGGPSSYEQYF

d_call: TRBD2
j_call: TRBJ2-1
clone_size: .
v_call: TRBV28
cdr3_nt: TGTGCCAGCAGTTTGCCCTTAGCGGGGTCCTACAATGAGCAGTTCTTC
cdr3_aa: CASSLPLAGSYNEQFF

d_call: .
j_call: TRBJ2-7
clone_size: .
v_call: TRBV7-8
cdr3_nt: TGTGCCAGCAGCCGTTTGCGGATTAGCTCCTACGAGCAGTACTTC
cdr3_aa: CASSRLRISSYEQYF

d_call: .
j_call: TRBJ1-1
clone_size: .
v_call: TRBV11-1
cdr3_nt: TGTGCCAGCAGCTTAGAGGAGGGACTGAACACTGAAGCTTTCTTT
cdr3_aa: CASSLEEGLNTEAFF

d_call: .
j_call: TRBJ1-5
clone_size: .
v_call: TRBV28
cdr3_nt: TGTGCCAGTCGAGAAGCCATCAATCAGCCCCAGCATTTT
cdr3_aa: CASREAINQPQHF

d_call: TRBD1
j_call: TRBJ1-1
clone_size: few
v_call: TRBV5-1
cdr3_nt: TGCGCCAGCAGCAAAGGACAGGGGAGAGGCACTGAAGCTTTCTTT
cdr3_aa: CASSKGQGRGTEAFF

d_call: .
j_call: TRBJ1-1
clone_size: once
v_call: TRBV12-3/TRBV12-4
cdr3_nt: TGTGCCAGCAGTTCCAGGGGACGGACTGAAGCTTTCTTT
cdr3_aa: CASSSRGRTEAFF

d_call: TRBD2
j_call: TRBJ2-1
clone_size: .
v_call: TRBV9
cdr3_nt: TGTGCCAGCAGCGCAGGACTAGCGGGGTGGGATGAGCAGTTCTTC
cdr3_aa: CASSAGLAGWDEQFF

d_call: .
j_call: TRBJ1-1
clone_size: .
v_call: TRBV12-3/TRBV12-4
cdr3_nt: TGTGCCAGCAGTTTCGACAGAAACACTGAAGCTTTCTTT
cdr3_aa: CASSFDRNTEAFF

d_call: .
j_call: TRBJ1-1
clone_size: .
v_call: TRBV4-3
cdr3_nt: TGCGCCAGCAGCCAAGAGGGCGGTGAGGGAGCTTTCTTT
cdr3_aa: CASSQEGGEGAFF

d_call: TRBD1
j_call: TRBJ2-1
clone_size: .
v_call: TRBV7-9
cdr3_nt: TGTGCCAGCAGCCCAGGGGGCCCTGAGCAGTTCTTC
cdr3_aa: CASSPGGPEQFF

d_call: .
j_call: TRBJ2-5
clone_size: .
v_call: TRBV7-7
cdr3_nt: TGTGCCAGCAGCCAAACAACCACGGGGGAGACCCAGTACTTC
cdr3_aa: CASSQTTTGETQYF

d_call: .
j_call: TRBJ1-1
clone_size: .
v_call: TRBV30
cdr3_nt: TGTGCCTGGAGCTGGGGGCAAGGGGGCACTGAAGCTTTCTTT
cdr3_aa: CAWSWGQGGTEAFF

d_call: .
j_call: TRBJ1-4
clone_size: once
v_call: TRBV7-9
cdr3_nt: TGTGCCAGCAGCTTTACTGCTAATGAAAAACTGTTTTTT
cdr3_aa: CASSFTANEKLFF

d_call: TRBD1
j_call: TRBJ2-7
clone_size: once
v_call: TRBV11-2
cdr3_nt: TGTGCCAGCACCCCGGGACAGTCAACCTCCTACGAGCAGTACTTC
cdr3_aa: CASTPGQSTSYEQYF

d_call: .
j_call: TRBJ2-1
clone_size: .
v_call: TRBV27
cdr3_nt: TGTGCCAGCAGTACCACTCCCCCCGGGGTGGGTAAGGCGGATGAGCAGTTCTTC
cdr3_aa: CASSTTPPGVGKADEQFF

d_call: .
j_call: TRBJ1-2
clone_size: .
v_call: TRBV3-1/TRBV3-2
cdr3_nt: TGTGCCAGCAGCCGGGGGGAGTACGGCTACACCTTC
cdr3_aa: CASSRGEYGYTF

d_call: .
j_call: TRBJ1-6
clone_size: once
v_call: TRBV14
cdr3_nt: TGTGCCAGTTCGAACGGCGGGGGCTGGAATTCACCCCTCCACTTT
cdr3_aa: CASSNGGGWNSPLHF

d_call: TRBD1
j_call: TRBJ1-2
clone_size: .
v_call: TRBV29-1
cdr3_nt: TGCAGCGTTGACGACAGGGGGCTTGGCTACACCTTC
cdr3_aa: CSVDDRGLGYTF

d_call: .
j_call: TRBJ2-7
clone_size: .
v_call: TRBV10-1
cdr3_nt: TGCGCCAGCAGTGGGACTTCGGGGTACGAGCAGTACTTC
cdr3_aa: CASSGTSGYEQYF

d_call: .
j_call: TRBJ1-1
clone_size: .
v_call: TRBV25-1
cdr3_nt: TGTGCCAGCAGTGCGGGGGCGGGCACTGAAGCTTTCTTT
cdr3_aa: CASSAGAGTEAFF

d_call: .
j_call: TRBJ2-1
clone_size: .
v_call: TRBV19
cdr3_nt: TGTGCCAGTAGTATCAATAAGGGCTCCTACAATGAGCAGTTCTTC
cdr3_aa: CASSINKGSYNEQFF

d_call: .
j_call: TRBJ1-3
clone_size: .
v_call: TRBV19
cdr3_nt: TGTGCCAGTAGGGTCGGTGACTCTGGAAACACCATATATTTT
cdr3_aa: CASRVGDSGNTIYF

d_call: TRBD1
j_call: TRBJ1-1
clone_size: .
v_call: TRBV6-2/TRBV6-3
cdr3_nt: TGTGCCAGCAGTTCTGGGACAGGGGCGGCTTTCTTT
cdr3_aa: CASSSGTGAAFF

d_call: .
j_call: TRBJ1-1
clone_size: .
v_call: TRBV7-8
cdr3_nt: TGTGCCAGCAGCTTAGGGCTGACAGGATATACTGAAGCTTTCTTT
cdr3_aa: CASSLGLTGYTEAFF

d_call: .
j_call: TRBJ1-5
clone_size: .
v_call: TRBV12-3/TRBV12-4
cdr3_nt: TGTGCCAGCAGTCCGGGACTTAATCAGCCCCAGCATTTT
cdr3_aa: CASSPGLNQPQHF

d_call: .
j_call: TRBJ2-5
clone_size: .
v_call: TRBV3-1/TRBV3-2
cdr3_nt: TGTGCCAGCAGCCAAAGGTTGGGGACACAAGAGACCCAGTACTTC
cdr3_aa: CASSQRLGTQETQYF

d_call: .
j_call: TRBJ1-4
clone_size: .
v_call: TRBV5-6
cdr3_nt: TGTGCCAGCAGCATCTTGACAACGGCGGTAGAAAAACTGTTTTTT
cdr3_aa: CASSILTTAVEKLFF

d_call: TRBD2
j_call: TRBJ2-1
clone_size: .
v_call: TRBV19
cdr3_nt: TGTGCCAGTAGTAGGGAGCGGGGGGGGCCCTACAATGAGCAGTTCTTC
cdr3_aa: CASSRERGGPYNEQFF